The subject of this entry is one T cell receptor beta chain. Its specificity is not known. The sample belongs to a study of shared clonotypes between healthy human individuals. The CDR3 is 17 amino acids. Germline assignment: CDR1 SGHVS and CDR2 FQNEAQ. The V gene lost 3 bases and the J gene lost 6 bases, with 23 bases spanning the gap. Study conclusions and caveats: Large sequencing depth failed to make sorted-subset sequencing complete, rarefaction showed.

Naive CD8 cells comprised CD45RO-negative, CCR7-positively selected cells, excluding terminally differentiated effector memory CD45RA+ cells. The data were produced by immunoSEQ multiplex PCR, yet TCRdb's version contains in-frame clones alone and is incomplete. This table holds about 820,000 clones, about 91% found once. The rearrangement uses TRBV7-8 and TRBJ1-2, with a possible D match to TRBD1 (6 bases). Material for sequencing was naive CD8+ T cells sorted from blood. The TCR comes from a man aged 30 to 39 in good health. CDR3 nucleotide sequence: TGTGCCAGCAGCTTGGAACCCATAACAGGGCCCCTAGATGGCTACACCTTC. It specifies CASSLEPITGPLDGYTF.